Listed below are T cell receptor beta chains from one sample, sequenced in a study of regulatory T cells in long-lasting Graves disease. TCRdb independently ran MiXCR on the multiplex PCR reads; one entry per CDR3 protein. The profile shows more than 650,000 distinct CDR3 sequences, 30% of them singletons. Sequencing used peripheral blood mononuclear cells (PBMCs), obtained when the disease was refractory, from a patient treated with antithyroid drugs. The receptors derive from a female donor with Graves disease. Both conserved end residues are part of each CDR3. The D gene is left open where the match is weak. The size field is filled for only some rows; it gives once, few, many or a size class.

J	length	V	D	size	CDR3	DNA
TRBJ1-2	13	TRBV30	-	-	CAWSEGLDYGYTF	TGTGCCTGGAGCGAGGGATTAGACTATGGCTACACCTTC
TRBJ1-1	13	TRBV12-3/TRBV12-4	-	few	CASIVQLNTEAFF	TGTGCCAGCATAGTACAGCTGAACACTGAAGCTTTCTTT
TRBJ2-5	15	TRBV9	TRBD2	-	CASSVDLAGQETQYF	TGTGCCAGCAGCGTAGATCTAGCGGGCCAAGAGACCCAGTACTTC
TRBJ2-7	15	TRBV20-1	TRBD1	few	CSAGDRAIGSYEQYF	TGCAGTGCTGGCGACAGGGCGATCGGCTCCTACGAGCAGTACTTC
TRBJ1-1	12	TRBV6-5	-	many	CASSYSMAEAFF	TGTGCCAGCAGTTACTCGATGGCAGAAGCTTTCTTT
TRBJ1-3	16	TRBV28	-	few	CASSLFGGLEGNTIYF	TGTGCCAGCAGTTTATTCGGGGGACTGGAGGGAAACACCATATATTTT
TRBJ1-5	14	TRBV6-1	TRBD1	few	CASADRALNQPQHF	TGTGCCAGCGCCGACAGGGCCCTCAATCAGCCCCAGCATTTT
TRBJ1-2	15	TRBV7-9	-	-	CASSPPPTVTYGYTF	TGTGCCAGCAGCCCCCCTCCGACAGTGACCTATGGCTACACCTTC
TRBJ1-1	13	TRBV20-1	-	-	CSASDTGFTEAFF	TGCAGTGCTAGTGATACAGGGTTCACTGAAGCTTTCTTT
TRBJ1-1	14	TRBV11-2	TRBD1	-	CASSLKDRGTVGFF	TGTGCCAGCAGCTTAAAGGACAGGGGGACAGTCGGTTTCTTT
TRBJ2-2	16	TRBV19	TRBD2	few	CASIITGGRATGELFF	TGTGCCAGTATTATTACTGGCGGGAGGGCCACCGGGGAGCTGTTTTTT
TRBJ1-4	14	TRBV12-3/TRBV12-4	-	-	CASSLARTNEKLFF	TGTGCCAGCAGTTTAGCCCGGACTAATGAAAAACTGTTTTTT
TRBJ1-4	11	TRBV6-2/TRBV6-3	-	many	CASRRNEKLFF	TGTGCCAGCAGGAGGAATGAAAAACTGTTTTTT
TRBJ2-7	12	TRBV29-1	-	-	CSVLNRDYEQYF	TGCAGCGTGCTGAACAGGGACTACGAGCAGTACTTC
TRBJ2-7	17	TRBV6-5	-	-	CASSLSHRRRSSYEQYF	TGTGCCAGCAGTTTATCCCATAGGCGGCGGAGCTCCTACGAGCAGTACTTC
TRBJ1-2	15	TRBV2	-	many	CASSNKRIPRDGYTF	TGTGCCAGCAGTAACAAGAGGATCCCGAGGGATGGCTACACCTTC
TRBJ2-1	15	TRBV12-3/TRBV12-4	-	once	CASSLLGVDYNEQFF	TGTGCCAGCAGCCTACTAGGTGTAGACTACAATGAGCAGTTCTTC
TRBJ2-2	14	TRBV2	-	many	CAATGTTNTGELFF	TGTGCCGCGACAGGTACTACGAACACCGGGGAGCTGTTTTTT
TRBJ2-7	14	TRBV2	TRBD2	many	CASSQQPSTSAEYF	TGTGCCAGCAGTCAACAACCGTCAACTAGCGCTGAGTACTTC
TRBJ2-7	15	TRBV5-6	-	-	CASSSGGTLTYEQYF	TGTGCCAGCAGTTCTGGGGGGACCCTAACCTACGAGCAGTACTTC
TRBJ1-6	14	TRBV7-2	-	many	CASSLGPHNSPLHF	TGTGCCAGCAGCTTAGGTCCACATAATTCACCCCTCCACTTT
TRBJ2-5	15	TRBV6-5	-	many	CASSYSTGGQETQYF	TGTGCCAGCAGTTACTCGACCGGGGGCCAAGAGACCCAGTACTTC
TRBJ1-5	17	TRBV28	TRBD1	many	CASSSEGQGYNNQPQHF	TGTGCCAGCAGTTCCGAGGGACAGGGATACAACAATCAGCCCCAGCATTTT
TRBJ1-1	13	TRBV30	-	-	CAWSEQPSTEAFF	TGTGCCTGGAGTGAGCAGCCAAGCACTGAAGCTTTCTTT
TRBJ2-7	12	TRBV10-3	-	few	CAISEDMYEQYF	TGTGCCATCAGTGAGGACATGTACGAGCAGTACTTC
TRBJ2-7	15	TRBV11-2	-	-	CASSLDTRASYEQYF	TGTGCCAGCAGCTTAGACACGCGGGCCTCCTACGAGCAGTACTTC
TRBJ2-7	14	TRBV11-2	-	many	CASSSTRRAYEQYF	TGTGCCAGCAGCTCGACCCGAAGGGCCTACGAGCAGTACTTC
TRBJ1-5	17	TRBV28	-	-	CASSPRGQSYSNQPQHF	TGTGCCAGCAGTCCGAGAGGACAGTCATATAGCAATCAGCCCCAGCATTTT
TRBJ1-1	17	TRBV7-3	-	few	CASSLNVIPSMNTEAFF	TGTGCCAGCAGCTTAAATGTTATCCCCTCAATGAACACTGAAGCTTTCTTT
TRBJ1-1	14	TRBV29-1	-	few	CSVVAPVKNTEAFF	TGCAGCGTTGTGGCACCTGTTAAGAACACTGAAGCTTTCTTT
TRBJ2-5	15	TRBV15	TRBD2	-	CATSRDGLARETQYF	TGTGCCACCAGCAGAGACGGACTAGCGAGGGAGACCCAGTACTTC
TRBJ1-5	16	TRBV5-1	-	-	CASSLVFWYSNQPQHF	TGCGCCAGCAGCTTGGTCTTCTGGTATAGCAATCAGCCCCAGCATTTT
TRBJ2-7	15	TRBV20-1	TRBD2	-	CSANTGTSGSIEQYF	TGCAGTGCAAACACCGGGACTAGCGGGAGCATCGAGCAGTACTTC
TRBJ1-1	15	TRBV11-2	-	many	CASSLVGGQNTEAFF	TGTGCCAGCAGCTTAGTCGGGGGCCAGAACACTGAAGCTTTCTTT
TRBJ2-7	13	TRBV10-3	-	few	CAISESFRGEQYF	TGTGCCATCAGTGAGTCGTTTAGGGGCGAGCAGTACTTC
TRBJ2-2	15	TRBV7-3	-	-	CASSLTPDPTGELFF	TGTGCCAGCAGCTTAACCCCGGATCCCACCGGGGAGCTGTTTTTT
TRBJ1-2	15	TRBV20-1	-	-	CSARDVKQPNYGYTF	TGCAGTGCTAGAGATGTCAAGCAGCCTAACTATGGCTACACCTTC
TRBJ2-2	14	TRBV6-1	-	-	CASRPPGNTGELFF	TGTGCCAGCAGACCACCTGGAAACACCGGGGAGCTGTTTTTT
TRBJ1-2	12	TRBV19	-	few	CASTKEGRGYTF	TGTGCCAGTACCAAGGAGGGACGGGGCTACACCTTC
TRBJ2-2	16	TRBV12-3/TRBV12-4	TRBD2	many	CASSPGLAGWSGELFF	TGTGCCAGCAGTCCGGGACTAGCGGGATGGTCCGGGGAGCTGTTTTTT
TRBJ1-1	13	TRBV27	-	few	CASSLEYYTEAFF	TGTGCCAGCAGTTTAGAGTACTACACTGAAGCTTTCTTT
TRBJ1-1	14	TRBV9	-	-	CASSVEPRNTEAFF	TGTGCCAGCAGCGTAGAACCTCGGAACACTGAAGCTTTCTTT
TRBJ1-4	15	TRBV6-1	-	few	CASSEEGFSWPGLFF	TGTGCCAGCAGTGAAGAGGGGTTCTCGTGGCCGGGGCTGTTTTTT
TRBJ2-2	15	TRBV2	-	-	CASSAQGGRTGELFF	TGTGCCAGCAGTGCACAGGGGGGGAGGACCGGGGAGCTGTTTTTT
TRBJ1-1	14	TRBV11-2	-	many	CASSATARNTEAFF	TGTGCCAGCAGCGCGACAGCCCGGAACACTGAAGCTTTCTTT
TRBJ2-2	15	TRBV18	-	few	CASSPDSIGPGELFF	TGTGCCAGCTCACCGGATTCTATCGGCCCCGGGGAGCTGTTTTTT
TRBJ2-7	16	TRBV11-2	TRBD2	-	CASSPASGRSSSEQYF	TGTGCCAGCTCCCCGGCTAGCGGGAGGTCCAGCTCCGAGCAGTACTTC
TRBJ1-1	13	TRBV30	-	few	CAWSVTGITEAFF	TGTGCCTGGAGTGTAACAGGGATCACTGAAGCTTTCTTT
TRBJ1-1	13	TRBV3-1	-	-	CASSQEGYTEASF	TGTGCCAGCAGCCAGGAGGGATACACTGAAGCTTCCTTT
TRBJ1-1	14	TRBV28	-	many	CASSQGMQATEAFF	TGTGCCAGCAGTCAGGGGATGCAGGCGACTGAAGCTTTCTTT
TRBJ2-3	15	TRBV12-3/TRBV12-4	TRBD2	-	CASSRTSGYTDTQYF	TGTGCCAGCAGCAGGACTAGCGGGTACACAGATACGCAGTATTTT